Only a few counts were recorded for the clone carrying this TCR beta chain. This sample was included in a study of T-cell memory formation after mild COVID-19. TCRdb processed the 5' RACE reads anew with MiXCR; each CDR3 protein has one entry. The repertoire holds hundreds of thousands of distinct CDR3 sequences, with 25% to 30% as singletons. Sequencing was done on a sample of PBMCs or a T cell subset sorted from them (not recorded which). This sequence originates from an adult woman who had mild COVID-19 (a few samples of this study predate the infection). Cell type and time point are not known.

Here the CDR3 reads CAINDGGRTDTQYF. CDR3 bases: TGTGCCATCAATGATGGCGGTCGCACAGATACGCAGTATTTT. This chain connects TRBV6-6 to TRBJ2-3; no reliable D call. V gave up 10 bases and J gave up 1 base, with 15 bases separating them. Per germline, CDR1 MNHNY and CDR2 SVGAGI (reference sequence). CDR3 size: 14 residues.